This passage covers 30 T cell receptor beta chains from one sample sequenced in a study of blood T cell repertoires in COVID-19. Produced via immunoSEQ multiplex PCR; TCRdb's table is partial and in-frame only. The sample has 120,000 to 150,000 clones; roughly 84% are singletons. The source material was peripheral blood. These receptors were collected from a human donor with acute or convalescent COVID-19. The donor label of this sample is uncertain.

This chain uses TRBV11-3 with TRBJ2-1, with D tentatively TRBD1 (5 bases). The germline V gene has CDR1 SGHNT and CDR2 YENEEA. Trimming stripped 5 bases from V and 9 bases from J, with 17 bases between. The CDR3 has 14 residues. The CDR3 nucleotides read TGTGCCAGCAGCCTGAATAGTAGACAGTCTGAGCAGTTCTTC. Its translation: CASSLNSRQSEQFF.

The chain couples TRBV2 to TRBJ1-2; D gene uncertain. Germline V lookup: CDR1 SNHLY, CDR2 FYNNEI. V lost 2 bases to trimming and J lost 0 bases, with 13 bases between them. The CDR3 loop spans 16 amino acids. The CDR3 DNA is TGTGCCAGCAGTGAATTGGTGAGGGAATCTAACTATGGCTACACCTTC. This translates into CASSELVRESNYGYTF.

This clone has a single count. This chain joins TRBV6-1 and TRBJ1-2, with D unresolved. This CDR3 is built from 13 residues. From germline, CDR1 is MNHNS and CDR2 SASEGT. V lost 0 bases and J 9 bases, leaving 11 bases between the germline ends. CDR3 amino acids: CASSEAGRRSYTF. Here the CDR3 DNA reads TGTGCCAGCAGTGAAGCGGGCCGTCGGAGCTACACCTTC.

The chain links TRBV19 to TRBJ1-1, with 8 bases aligning to TRBD1. The CDR3 consists of 13 residues. The V segment lost 5 bases and the J segment 6 bases; nucleotides outside the gene matches: 5. Germline V gene sequence: CDR1 LNHDA, CDR2 SQIVND (reference sequence). The CDR3 DNA sequence: TGTGCCAGTAGTTTCCAGGGGGCCGCTGAAGCTTTCTTT. Its translation: CASSFQGAAEAFF.

This CDR3 reads CASSLTGFYGYTF. The CDR3 DNA reads as TGTGCCAGCAGTTTAACAGGGTTCTATGGCTACACCTTC. The genes are TRBV12-3 or TRBV12-4 and TRBJ1-2; D is possibly TRBD1 (6 bases). CDR3 length equals 13 residues. The germline V and J ends were trimmed by 2 bases and 4 bases, with 8 bases remaining between them.

This rearrangement joins TRBV30 to TRBJ2-3; no definite D call. Germline V gene lookup returns CDR1 GTSNPN and CDR2 SVGIG (reference sequence). The CDR3 loop spans 16 amino acids. V shed 0 bases and J shed 4 bases, with 17 bases lying between them. In DNA form, the CDR3 reads TGTGCCTGGAGTGTACTTGGGCGAACAAGGCCAGATACGCAGTATTTT. As protein: CAWSVLGRTRPDTQYF.

This chain links TRBV18 with TRBJ1-5, with 9 bases fitting TRBD1. CDR3 length: 15 amino acids. Germline assignment: CDR1 KGHSH and CDR2 LQKENI. Trimming took 6 bases from V and 1 from J; bases not matched to a gene: 4. CDR3 protein: CASSSGTGSNQPQHF. For the CDR3, the DNA is TGTGCCAGCTCGTCCGGGACAGGGAGCAATCAGCCCCAGCATTTT.

This clone showed up just once. The CDR3 DNA reads TGTGCCAGCAGTCTACAGGGATGGGGTATGAACACTGAAGCTTTCTTT. Amino acid sequence: CASSLQGWGMNTEAFF. The chain is built from TRBV21-1 and TRBJ1-1; the table gives TRBD1 as D, unverified against the DNA. TRBV21-1 is described as a pseudogene. The CDR3 has 16 amino acids.

The chain joins TRBV7-3 to TRBJ2-5; the D gene is possibly TRBD1 (5 bases). The CDR3 totals 14 residues. V lost 5 bases, J lost 5 bases, and 15 bases lay in between. Germline CDR1 and CDR2: SGHTA and FQGTGA. For the CDR3, the DNA is TGTGCCAGCAGCCCTACCAGGGCTCGCGAGACCCAGTACTTC. Protein sequence: CASSPTRARETQYF.

The chain recombines TRBV2 with TRBJ2-3, with TRBD1 matching over 8 bases. V was pared by 5 bases and J by 4 bases, with 8 bases of the junction left unmatched. The germline V gene has CDR1 SNHLY and CDR2 FYNNEI. This CDR3 is built from 15 residues. This chain's CDR3 is CASSFGQGRADTQYF. The CDR3 nucleotides are TGTGCCAGCAGTTTCGGACAGGGTAGGGCAGATACGCAGTATTTT. Full variable domain (outside the CDR3, taken from reference TRBV2 and TRBJ2-3): EPEVTQTPSHQVTQMGQEVILRCVPISNHLYFYWYRQILGQKVEFLVSFYNNEISEKSEIFDDQFSVERPDGSNFTLKIRSTKLEDSAMYFCASSFGQGRADTQYFGPGTRLTVL.

The chain links TRBV28 to TRBJ2-3; possible D gene TRBD2, 5 bases. V was clipped by 7 bases and J by 1 base, with 12 bases between them. Germline V lookup: CDR1 MDHEN, CDR2 SYDVKM. CDR3 size: 14 residues. The CDR3 DNA sequence: TGTGCCAGCAATCTCAATAGCGGCACAGATACGCAGTATTTT. It specifies CASNLNSGTDTQYF.

A single count supports this clone. This chain joins TRBV13 and TRBJ2-7; 10 bases line up with TRBD2. The V and J ends lost 4 bases and 2 bases, in that order; junction bases with no gene match: 2. In germline, CDR1 is PRHDT, CDR2 FYEKMQ (reference sequence). CDR3 length: 14 residues. CDR3 in DNA: TGTGCCAGCAGCTCCGGGACTAGCGCCTACGAGCAGTACGTC. It yields the protein CASSSGTSAYEQYV.

This clone came up a few times. The V gene is TRBV4-2, the J gene TRBJ2-7; D is possibly TRBD2 (6 bases). Germline CDR1 reads LGHNA; CDR2 reads YNFKEQ. The CDR3 has 20 residues. Deletions cut 3 bases from V and 11 bases from J, with 38 bases between. CDR3 region: CASSQRRIDSSGAGRLREYF. In DNA, the CDR3 is TGTGCCAGCAGCCAGAGGAGGATTGATAGTAGCGGAGCAGGGAGGTTGAGGGAGTACTTC.

This clone was detected only a few times. The chain joins TRBV14 to TRBJ2-2, with 9 bases identical to TRBD2. CDR3 length equals 13 residues. Trimming took 6 bases from V and 7 from J; bases not matched to a gene: 3. Germline CDR1 is SGHDN and CDR2 is FVKESK. The CDR3 region has the DNA TGTGCCAGCAGGGGACTAGCAAGCGGGGAGCTGTTTTTT. This codes for CASRGLASGELFF.

V and J are TRBV18 and TRBJ2-2; D is unclear. This CDR3 spans 11 amino acids. The V gene's germline CDR1 is KGHSH and CDR2 LQKENI. V lost 4 bases, J lost 8 bases, and 5 bases lay in between. The CDR3 sequence is CASSLKGELFF. CDR3 nucleotide sequence: TGTGCCAGCTCACTAAAAGGGGAGCTGTTTTTT.

The J gene is TRBJ1-4, the V gene TRBV6-5; 10 bases are shared with TRBD1. Per the germline V gene, CDR1 is MNHEY and CDR2 is SVGAGI. CDR3 length: 14 amino acids. V trimming: 7 bases; J trimming: 5 bases; junction bases outside the gene matches: 4. The CDR3 nucleotides are TGTGCCAGCACTGGGGACAGGGGAAATGAAAAACTGTTTTTT. Its translation: CASTGDRGNEKLFF.

This rearrangement joins TRBV19 to TRBJ1-5, with unresolved D. V lost 4 bases, J lost 0 bases, and 13 bases lay in between. CDR1 LNHDA and CDR2 SQIVND come from the germline V gene (reference sequence). The CDR3 consists of 16 residues. CDR3 DNA sequence: TGTGCCAGTAGTACGAACCGCTGGAGTAGCAATCAGCCCCAGCATTTT. Residues: CASSTNRWSSNQPQHF. Filled out from reference TRBV19 and TRBJ1-5, the complete variable domain reads DGGITQSPKYLFRKEGQNVTLSCEQNLNHDAMYWYRQDPGQGLRLIYYSQIVNDFQKGDIAEGYSVSREKKESFPLTVTSAQKNPTAFYLCASSTNRWSSNQPQHFGDGTRLSIL.

V and J are TRBV18 and TRBJ2-7; the match to TRBD1 covers 10 bases. CDR3 length: 15 amino acids. Germline CDR1 KGHSH, CDR2 LQKENI. Germline trimming cut 6 bases from V and 2 bases from J; bases unmatched to any gene: 7. CDR3 coding DNA: TGTGCCAGCTCGACAGGGGGCGTAAACGCCTACGAGCAGTACTTC. Translation gives CASSTGGVNAYEQYF.

The rearrangement links TRBV28 to TRBJ2-7; 12 positions agree with TRBD2. Germline V gene sequence: CDR1 MDHEN, CDR2 SYDVKM. The CDR3 is made up of 17 amino acids. V shed 7 bases, J shed 1 base, and the junction held 11 bases outside the gene matches. The CDR3 region has the DNA TGTGCCAGCATCCCCCGGCCCGGACTAGCGGGGTCCTACGAGCAGTACTTC. The encoded protein is CASIPRPGLAGSYEQYF.

The CDR3, as DNA: TGTGCCTGGGCTTTGGCGGGTGGGGACACTTACAATGAGCAGTTCTTC. Encoded protein: CAWALAGGDTYNEQFF. The chain employs TRBV30 and TRBJ2-1, with D possibly TRBD1 on 6 matching bases. The CDR3 length is 16 residues. Germline values: CDR1 GTSNPN, CDR2 SVGIG (reference sequence). Trimming took 5 bases from V and 4 from J, leaving 21 bases between them.

The genes are TRBV27 and TRBJ2-2; TRBD1 aligns across 7 bases. Germline CDR1 and CDR2: MNHEY and SMNVEV (reference sequence). This CDR3 contains 15 residues. J gave up 3 bases and V 6 bases, and 7 bases lay outside the gene matches. The CDR3 here is CASRSTGLDTGELFF. In nucleotides, the CDR3 is TGTGCCAGCAGGTCGACAGGGTTGGACACCGGGGAGCTGTTTTTT.

The CDR3: CATRAGGAYEQYF. The CDR3 region has the DNA TGTGCCACCAGGGCCGGCGGCGCCTACGAGCAGTACTTC. The chain is built from TRBV24-1 and TRBJ2-7; D not resolved. Trimming removed 7 bases from V and 2 bases from J, with 11 bases in between. The CDR3 is 13 residues long. CDR1 and CDR2 (germline): KGHDR, SFDVKD.

This clone was picked up one time. This chain links TRBV7-9 with TRBJ1-1; D perhaps matches TRBD1 (5 bases). Germline V gene sequence: CDR1 SEHNR, CDR2 FQNEAQ (reference sequence). The CDR3 has 15 amino acids. V lost 5 bases and J lost 4, with 17 bases in between. The CDR3 bases are TGTGCCAGCAGCCATCCTCCGGGGGGTCGCACTGAAGCTTTCTTT. Its protein is CASSHPPGGRTEAFF.

In its sample, this clone was seen once. V and J are TRBV18 and TRBJ2-2, with D unclear. There are 16 residues in the CDR3. CDR1 KGHSH and CDR2 LQKENI come from the germline V gene. Trimming took 2 bases from V and 0 from J, leaving 10 bases between them. The CDR3 nucleotides read TGTGCCAGCTCACCATCGAGAGCTGCGAACACCGGGGAGCTGTTTTTT. Encoded protein: CASSPSRAANTGELFF.

Notes on this clone: This sample includes further DNA sequences coding for the same CDR3. The V call is TRBV9, the J call TRBJ2-2; D unclear. CDR1 is SGDLS and CDR2 is YYNGEE in the germline V gene. V was pared by 0 bases and J by 4 bases, with 4 bases between. The CDR3 is 13 amino acids. CDR3 residues: CASSVALTGELFF. The CDR3 bases are TGTGCCAGCAGCGTAGCCCTCACCGGGGAGCTGTTTTTT.

This chain connects TRBV27 to TRBJ1-1, with 8 bases aligning to TRBD1. The J segment lost 3 bases and the V segment lost 3 bases, leaving 6 bases of the junction unmatched. Germline V gene lookup returns CDR1 MNHEY and CDR2 SMNVEV (reference sequence). The CDR3 runs to 15 residues. The CDR3 loop reads CASSFQAGGYTEAFF. For the CDR3, the DNA is TGTGCCAGCAGTTTCCAGGCAGGGGGCTACACTGAAGCTTTCTTT.

This clone was seen once. The CDR3 DNA is TGCGCCAGCAGCCCCGCAGCGAGAGATGGCTACACCTTC. It translates to CASSPAARDGYTF. This sequence joins TRBV5-1 and TRBJ1-2, with unresolved D. CDR1 and CDR2 (germline): SGHRS, YFSETQ. The CDR3 is made up of 13 amino acids. Trimming stripped 4 bases from V and 6 bases from J, with 13 bases between.

The CDR3 DNA reads TGCAGCGCCGGCAGGGGCGATGAGCAGTTCTTC. Its translation: CSAGRGDEQFF. This sequence joins TRBV29-1 and TRBJ2-1, with D maybe TRBD1 (6 bases). The V gene's germline CDR1 is SQVTM and CDR2 ANQGSEA. Trimming took 7 bases from V and 8 from J, leaving 12 bases between them. CDR3 length: 11 residues.

V and J are TRBV24-1 and TRBJ1-5; TRBD1 is a possible D gene (6 bases). CDR3 length equals 14 residues. Trimming cost V 4 bases and J 7 bases, with 13 bases left between them. CDR1 and CDR2 (germline): KGHDR, SFDVKD. The CDR3 region has the DNA TGTGCCACCAGTGAGAGGGGGTCGGGCCAGCCCCAGCATTTT. This encodes CATSERGSGQPQHF.

In this sample, this clone turned up once. The V call is TRBV27, the J call TRBJ2-1; possible D gene TRBD2, 6 bases. The length of the CDR3 is 15 residues. Trimming left V 6 bases short and J 2 bases short, with 14 bases between. The germline V gene has CDR1 MNHEY and CDR2 SMNVEV (reference sequence). CDR3 residues: CASRPEGFAYNEQFF. CDR3 sequence (DNA): TGTGCCAGCAGGCCGGAGGGATTCGCCTACAATGAGCAGTTCTTC.